This T cell receptor (beta chain) was sequenced in a study of CD8 T cells in Susac syndrome. Study findings and constraints: Among people with Susac, CD8+ clonal expansion was greatest in TEMRA cells and active patients.

About this clonotype itself: Antigen: not known.

Trimming left V 8 bases short and J 5 bases short, with 21 bases between. CDR3 length: 15 amino acids. About 0.45 to 1 ug RNA was reverse transcribed with random hexamers. With immunoSEQ multiplex PCR, TCR beta CDR3 was amplified across 54 Vbeta and 13 Jbeta. TCRdb ran MiXCR on the immunoSEQ multiplex PCR reads and lists one entry per CDR3 protein. Counted here are roughly 80,000 distinct CDR3 sequences, approximately 93% occurring once; the ten biggest clones make up about 0.5%. Diagnostic criteria defined recently for definite or probable disease were met by the Susac syndrome patients. The CD8+ and CD4+ T cells were negatively isolated, with the TEMRA cells enriched by FACS.

Sequences were obtained from CD8+ T cells from PBMCs. The receptor was derived from a human donor with Susac syndrome. The chain uses TRBV12-3 or TRBV12-4 and TRBJ2-5; a weak D match, TRBD1 (7 bases). CDR3: CASGGAGGFLETQYF. The CDR3 bases are TGTGCCAGCGGAGGGGCAGGGGGGTTTTTGGAGACCCAGTACTTC.